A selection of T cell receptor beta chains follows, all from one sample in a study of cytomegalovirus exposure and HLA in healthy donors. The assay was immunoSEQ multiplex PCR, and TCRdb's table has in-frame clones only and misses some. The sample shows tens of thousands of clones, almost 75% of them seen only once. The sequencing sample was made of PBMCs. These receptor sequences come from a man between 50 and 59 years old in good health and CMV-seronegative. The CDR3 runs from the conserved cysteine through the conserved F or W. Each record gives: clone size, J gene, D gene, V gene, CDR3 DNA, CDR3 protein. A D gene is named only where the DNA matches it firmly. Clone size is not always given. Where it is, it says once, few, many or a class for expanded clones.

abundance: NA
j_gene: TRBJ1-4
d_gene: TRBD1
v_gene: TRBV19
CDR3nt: TGTGCCAGTGTGTCGGGCAGGGGGCAAGAAAAACTGTTTTTT
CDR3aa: CASVSGRGQEKLFF

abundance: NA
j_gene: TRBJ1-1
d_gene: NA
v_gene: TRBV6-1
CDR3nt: TGTGCCAGCAGTGCAACCAGGGGTTCTGAGCCGAACACTGAAGCTTTCTTT
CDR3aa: CASSATRGSEPNTEAFF

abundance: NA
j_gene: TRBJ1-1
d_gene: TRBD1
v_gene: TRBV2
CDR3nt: TGTGCCAGCAGTCGGACAGGGGGCGGGAGGACTGAAGCTTTCTTT
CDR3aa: CASSRTGGGRTEAFF

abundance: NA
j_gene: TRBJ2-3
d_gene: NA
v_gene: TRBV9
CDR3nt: TGTGCCAGCAGCGTCCAGACAGATACGCAGTATTTT
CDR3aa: CASSVQTDTQYF

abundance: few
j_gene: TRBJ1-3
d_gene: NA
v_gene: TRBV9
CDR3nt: TGTGCCAGCAGCGTAGTCCCCGGGGGCTCTGGAAACACCATATATTTT
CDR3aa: CASSVVPGGSGNTIYF

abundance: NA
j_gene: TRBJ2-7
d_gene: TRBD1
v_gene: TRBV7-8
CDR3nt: TGTGCCAGCAGCTTAGCACAGGGGTTGGGGGAGCAGTACTTC
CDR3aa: CASSLAQGLGEQYF

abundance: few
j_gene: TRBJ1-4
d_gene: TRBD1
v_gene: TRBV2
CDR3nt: TGTGCCAGCAGTCTACAGGGGAGGAAACTGTTTTTT
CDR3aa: CASSLQGRKLFF

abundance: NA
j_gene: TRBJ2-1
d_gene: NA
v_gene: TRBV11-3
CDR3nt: TGTGCCAGCAGCTCCCCCTTTGACGAGGGGGATGAGCAGTTCTTC
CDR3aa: CASSSPFDEGDEQFF

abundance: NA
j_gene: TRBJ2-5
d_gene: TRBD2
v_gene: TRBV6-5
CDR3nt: TGTGCCAGCAGTTTCCTAGCGGGAGTCCAAGAGACCCAGTACTTC
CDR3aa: CASSFLAGVQETQYF

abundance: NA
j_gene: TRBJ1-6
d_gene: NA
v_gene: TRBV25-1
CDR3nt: TGCGCCAGCAAGAGCTCCTATAATTCACCCCTCCACTTT
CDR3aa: CASKSSYNSPLHF

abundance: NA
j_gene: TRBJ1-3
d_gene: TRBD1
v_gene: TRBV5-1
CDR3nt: TGCGCCAGCAGCCCTCTGGGACAGAATGGAAACACCATATATTTT
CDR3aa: CASSPLGQNGNTIYF

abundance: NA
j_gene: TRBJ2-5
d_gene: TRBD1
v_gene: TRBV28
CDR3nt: TGTGCCAGCAGTTTTATATTAAGGGGGCAGCAAGAGACCCAGTACTTC
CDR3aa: CASSFILRGQQETQYF

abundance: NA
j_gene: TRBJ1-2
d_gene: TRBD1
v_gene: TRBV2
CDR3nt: TGTGCCACGACTCAGGGGGAAGAGGGCTACACCTTC
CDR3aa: CATTQGEEGYTF

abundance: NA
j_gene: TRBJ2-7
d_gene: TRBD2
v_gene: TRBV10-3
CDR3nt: TGTGCCATCAGTGAGGTGAGACTAGCGTGGTACGAGCAGTACTTC
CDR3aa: CAISEVRLAWYEQYF

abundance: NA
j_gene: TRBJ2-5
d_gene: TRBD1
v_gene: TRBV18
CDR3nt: TGTGCCAGCTCACGGGACAGGGGTGACGGGCAAGAGACCCAGTACTTC
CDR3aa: CASSRDRGDGQETQYF

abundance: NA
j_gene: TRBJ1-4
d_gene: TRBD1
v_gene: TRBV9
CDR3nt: TGTGCCAGCAGCCCGACAGGGGCCGAAAAACTGTTTTTT
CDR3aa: CASSPTGAEKLFF

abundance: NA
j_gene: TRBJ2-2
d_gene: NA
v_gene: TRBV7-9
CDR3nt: TGTGCCAGCAGCACTACAGGGCACGGGGAGCTGTTTTTT
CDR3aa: CASSTTGHGELFF

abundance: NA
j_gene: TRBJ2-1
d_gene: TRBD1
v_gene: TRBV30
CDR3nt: TGTGCCTGGAGTGTACAGGGGGGAAATGAGCAGTTCTTC
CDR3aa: CAWSVQGGNEQFF

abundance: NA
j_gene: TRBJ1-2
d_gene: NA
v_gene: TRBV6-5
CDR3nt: TGTGCCAGCAGAGAGGGAAAGAGTTATGGCTACACCTTC
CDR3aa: CASREGKSYGYTF

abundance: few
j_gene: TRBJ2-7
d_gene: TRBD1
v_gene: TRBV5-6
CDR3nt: TGTGCCAGCAGCTTGGGGGGACAGGGGACCTACGAGCAGTACTTC
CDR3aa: CASSLGGQGTYEQYF

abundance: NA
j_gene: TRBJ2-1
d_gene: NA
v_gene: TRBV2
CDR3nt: TGTGCCAGCCCCCGAGGGAGCTCCTACAATGAGCAGTTCTTC
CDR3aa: CASPRGSSYNEQFF

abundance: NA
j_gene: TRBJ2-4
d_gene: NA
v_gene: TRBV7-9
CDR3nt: TGTGCCAGCAGCTTAGCGCCCGGGGGGCTTCGAGACATTCAGTACTTC
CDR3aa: CASSLAPGGLRDIQYF

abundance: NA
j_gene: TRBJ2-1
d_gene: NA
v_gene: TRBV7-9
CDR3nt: TGTGCCAGCAGCTTTGAGGTGTATGGGCAGTTCTTC
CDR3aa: CASSFEVYGQFF

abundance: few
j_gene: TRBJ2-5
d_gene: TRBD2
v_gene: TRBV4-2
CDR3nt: TGTGCCAGCAGCCAAGAGCGGGGGGGCCAAGAGACCCAGTACTTC
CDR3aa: CASSQERGGQETQYF

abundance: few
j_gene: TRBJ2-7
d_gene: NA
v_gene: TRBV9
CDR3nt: TGTGCCAGCAGCGTAGCCACTACTGCGTTCGACGAGCAGTACTTC
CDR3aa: CASSVATTAFDEQYF

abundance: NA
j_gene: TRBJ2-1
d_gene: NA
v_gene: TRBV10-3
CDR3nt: TGTGCCATCAGTGAGTCACGGACATTTGAGCAGTTCTTC
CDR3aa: CAISESRTFEQFF

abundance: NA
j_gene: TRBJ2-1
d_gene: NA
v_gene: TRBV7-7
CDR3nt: TGTGCTAGCAGCTTAGGAGGTGGAGACAATGAGCAGTTCTTC
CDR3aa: CASSLGGGDNEQFF

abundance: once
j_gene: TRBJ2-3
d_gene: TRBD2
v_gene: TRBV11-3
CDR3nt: TGTGTCAGCAGCTTAGGAGCGGGGGGCCGCACAGATACGCAGTATTTT
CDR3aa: CVSSLGAGGRTDTQYF

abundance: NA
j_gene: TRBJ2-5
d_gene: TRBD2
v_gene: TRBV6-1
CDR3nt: TGTGCCAGCAGCCGACGAGCAGCGGGGGAAGAGACCCAGTACTTC
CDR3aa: CASSRRAAGEETQYF

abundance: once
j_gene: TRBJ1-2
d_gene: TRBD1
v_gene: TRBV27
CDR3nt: TGTGCCAGCAGAGATACAGGGGGCAACGGGGGCTACACCTTC
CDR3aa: CASRDTGGNGGYTF

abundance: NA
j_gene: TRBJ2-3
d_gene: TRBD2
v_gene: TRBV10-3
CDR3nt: TGTGCCATCAGTGAGGGGGCGGGAGGGCGGGATACGCAGTATTTT
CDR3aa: CAISEGAGGRDTQYF

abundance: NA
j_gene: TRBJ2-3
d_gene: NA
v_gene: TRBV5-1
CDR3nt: TGCGCCAGCAGCTTGGTTCGATCTTGGGGACTCCCGAGCACAGATACGCAGTATTTT
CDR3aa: CASSLVRSWGLPSTDTQYF

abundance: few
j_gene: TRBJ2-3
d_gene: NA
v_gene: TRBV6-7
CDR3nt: TGTGCCAGCAGTGGACAGGGGACTAGACCTAGCACAGATACGCAGTATTTT
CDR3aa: CASSGQGTRPSTDTQYF

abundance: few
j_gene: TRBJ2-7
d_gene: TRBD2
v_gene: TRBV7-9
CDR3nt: TGTGCCAGCAGTTGGGGGGGGAGGTCCTCCTACGAGCAGTACTTC
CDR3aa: CASSWGGRSSYEQYF

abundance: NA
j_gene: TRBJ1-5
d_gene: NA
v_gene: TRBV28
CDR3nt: TGTGCCAGCGGAAGCAGGGTCTATCAGCCCCAGCATTTT
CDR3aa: CASGSRVYQPQHF

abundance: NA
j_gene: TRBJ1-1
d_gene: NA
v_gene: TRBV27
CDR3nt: TGTGCCAGCAGTCCCGATCGGGGTCGAGCTTTCTTT
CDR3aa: CASSPDRGRAFF

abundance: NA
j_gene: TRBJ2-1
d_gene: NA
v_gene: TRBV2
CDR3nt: TGTGCCAGCAGCCCAACTAGCCATGAGCAGTTCTTC
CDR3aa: CASSPTSHEQFF

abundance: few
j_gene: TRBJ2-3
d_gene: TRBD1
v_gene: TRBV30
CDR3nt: TGTGCCTGGACCGTAGACAGGGGTTGGACAGATACGCAGTATTTT
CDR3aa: CAWTVDRGWTDTQYF

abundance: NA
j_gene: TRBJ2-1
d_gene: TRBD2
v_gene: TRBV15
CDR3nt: TGTGCCACCAGCATTGGACTAGACTCCTACAATGAGCAGTTCTTC
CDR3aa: CATSIGLDSYNEQFF

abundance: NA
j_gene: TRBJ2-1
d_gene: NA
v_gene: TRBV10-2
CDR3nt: TGCGCCAGCAGTGAGTCTACACCAGGACAATACAATGAGCAGTTCTTC
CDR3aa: CASSESTPGQYNEQFF

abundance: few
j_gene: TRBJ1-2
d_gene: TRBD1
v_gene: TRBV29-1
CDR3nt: TGCAGCGTCTTGACAGGGGGTAACTATGGCTACACCTTC
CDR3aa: CSVLTGGNYGYTF

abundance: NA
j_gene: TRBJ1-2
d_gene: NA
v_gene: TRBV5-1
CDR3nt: TGCGCCAGCAGCAATGGACAGAATACTGGCTACACCTTC
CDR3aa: CASSNGQNTGYTF

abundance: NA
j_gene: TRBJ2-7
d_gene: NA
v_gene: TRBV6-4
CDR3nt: TGTGCCAGCAGCCAGCAACAGGGATCCGAGCAGTACTTC
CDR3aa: CASSQQQGSEQYF

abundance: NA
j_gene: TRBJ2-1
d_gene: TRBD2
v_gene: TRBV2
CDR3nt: TGTGCCAGCAAAGGGGTAGCGGGGGGACTATACAATGAGCAGTTCTTC
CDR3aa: CASKGVAGGLYNEQFF

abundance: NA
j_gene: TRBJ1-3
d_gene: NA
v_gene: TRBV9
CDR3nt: TGTGCCAGCAGCGCCGATGGGAGCTCTGGAAACACCATATATTTT
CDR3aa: CASSADGSSGNTIYF

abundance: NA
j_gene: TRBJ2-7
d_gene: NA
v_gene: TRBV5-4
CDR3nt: TGTGCCAGCAGCCACGACGGACACGCCTACGAGCAGTACTTC
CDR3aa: CASSHDGHAYEQYF

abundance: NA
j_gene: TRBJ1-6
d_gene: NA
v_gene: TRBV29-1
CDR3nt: TGCAGCGTCCTCTGTGCCGTATTGGAGTCTAATTCACCCCTCCACTTT
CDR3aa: CSVLCAVLESNSPLHF

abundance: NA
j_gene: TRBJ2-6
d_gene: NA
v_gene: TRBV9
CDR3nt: TGTGCCAGCAGCTACCGACTAGACCACTCCGTCTCTGGGGCCAACGTCCTGACTTTC
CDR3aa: CASSYRLDHSVSGANVLTF

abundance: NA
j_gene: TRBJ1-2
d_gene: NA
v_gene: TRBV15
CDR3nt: TGTGCCACCAGCAGAGGTAGCCCCAGGGAAGGCTACACCTTC
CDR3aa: CATSRGSPREGYTF

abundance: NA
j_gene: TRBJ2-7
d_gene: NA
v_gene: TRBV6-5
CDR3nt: TGTGCCACCAGTAGACAGTCCTCCTACGAGCAGTACTTC
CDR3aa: CATSRQSSYEQYF

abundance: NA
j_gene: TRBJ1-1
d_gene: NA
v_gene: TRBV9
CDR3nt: TGTGCCAGCAGCAGCCGGGACACGCCGAGGAACACTGAAGCTTCCTTT
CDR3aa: CASSSRDTPRNTEASF

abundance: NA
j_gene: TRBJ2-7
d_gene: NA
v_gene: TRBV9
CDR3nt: TGTGCCAGCAGCGCAAAGCAGGGGATTACCTACGAGCAGTACTTC
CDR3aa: CASSAKQGITYEQYF

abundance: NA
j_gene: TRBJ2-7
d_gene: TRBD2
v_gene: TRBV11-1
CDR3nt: TGTGCCAGCAGCCAGCGGGGGGAATCCTACGAGCAGTACTTC
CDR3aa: CASSQRGESYEQYF

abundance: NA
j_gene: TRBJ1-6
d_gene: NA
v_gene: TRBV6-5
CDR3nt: TGTGCCAGCAGCATAGGCCAGGGTTTCCGTTCACCCCTCCACTTT
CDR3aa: CASSIGQGFRSPLHF

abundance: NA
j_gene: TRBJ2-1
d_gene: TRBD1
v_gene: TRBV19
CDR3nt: TGTGCCAGTAGTATAAGGACAGGATTATACAATGAGCAGTTCTTC
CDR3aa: CASSIRTGLYNEQFF

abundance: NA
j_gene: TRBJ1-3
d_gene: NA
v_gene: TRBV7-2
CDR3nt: TGTGCCAGCAGCCCGGAACAGATCTCTGCTGGAAACACCATATATTTT
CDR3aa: CASSPEQISAGNTIYF

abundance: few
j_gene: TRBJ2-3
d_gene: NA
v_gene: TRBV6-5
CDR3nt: TGTGCCAGCAAGGAGGGTTTTGATACGCAGTATTTT
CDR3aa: CASKEGFDTQYF

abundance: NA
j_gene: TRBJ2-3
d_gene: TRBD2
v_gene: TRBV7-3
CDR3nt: TGTGCCAGCAGCTTAGCTAGCGGGGGGTCGGATACGCAGTATTTT
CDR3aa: CASSLASGGSDTQYF

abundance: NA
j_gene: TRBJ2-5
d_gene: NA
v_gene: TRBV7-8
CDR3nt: TGTGCCAGCAGCCGGTCGATGCCGCCCGGGGCCCAGTACTTC
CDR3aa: CASSRSMPPGAQYF